This passage covers 2 T cell receptor beta chains from one sample sequenced in a study of cytomegalovirus exposure and HLA in healthy donors. A multiplex PCR was run with 60 Vbeta primers and 13 Jbeta primers. Assay used: immunoSEQ multiplex PCR; TCRdb lists only in-frame clones, some missing. The sample carries 150,000 to 200,000 clones, around 80% recorded once. Material for sequencing was PBMCs. The receptors were sampled from a man aged 35 to 55 in good health and CMV-seronegative.

The chain recombines TRBV9 with TRBJ2-3; 7 nucleotides line up with TRBD1. J was trimmed by 7 bases and V by 3 bases; bases with no gene match: 2. CDR1 is SGDLS and CDR2 is YYNGEE in the germline V gene. The CDR3 extends over 12 amino acids. CDR3 nucleotides: TGTGCCAGCAGCGGACAGGGATATACGCAGTATTTT. Its protein is CASSGQGYTQYF.

The rearrangement links TRBV9 to TRBJ1-3; perhaps TRBD1 as D (5 bases). There are 14 residues in the CDR3. Germline values: CDR1 SGDLS, CDR2 YYNGEE. V gave up 3 bases and J gave up 3 bases, with 10 bases separating them. The CDR3 loop reads CASSAGQSGNTIYF. CDR3 DNA: TGTGCCAGCAGCGCCGGACAAAGTGGAAACACCATATATTTT.